This T cell receptor beta chain was captured in a study of CD8 T cells in ankylosing spondylitis. Via MiXCR, TCRdb re-called the 5' RACE reads, giving one row per CDR3 protein. Of more than 150,000 distinct CDR3 sequences listed, roughly 13% were seen once; the top ten hold 16%. The V gene's germline CDR1 is SNHLY and CDR2 FYNNEI. V shed 8 bases and J shed 1 base, with 24 bases lying between them. The CDR3 has 18 amino acids. The clonotype originates from a male donor with ankylosing spondylitis or in good health (not recorded which). The V call is TRBV2, the J call TRBJ2-1; D possibly uses TRBD1 or TRBD2 (6 bases each). The sequencing input was blood, either unsorted or a sorted T cell fraction (not recorded which). CDR3 protein: CASCPGGHGIPSYNEQFF. CDR3 DNA sequence: TGTGCCAGCTGTCCCGGGGGACACGGGATCCCTTCCTACAATGAGCAGTTCTTC.